These 23 T cell receptor beta chains were sequenced from one sample in a study of regulatory T cells in long-lasting Graves disease. Time point given: newly diagnosed GD, antithyroid drugs for less than 3 months. Following extraction of RNA from PBMCs, that RNA was used to make the TCR library. CDR3-region Arm-PCR and iRepertoire HTBI primers produced the TCR beta libraries. A single record per CDR3 protein comes from TCRdb applying MiXCR to the multiplex PCR reads. The sample has hundreds of thousands of distinct CDR3 sequences, roughly 15% seen once. This sample also belongs to another study, concerning T cells in Graves' hyperthyroidism and ophthalmopathy.

The sequences come from peripheral blood mononuclear cells (PBMCs), collected at new diagnosis, from a patient treated with antithyroid drugs. The source of these receptors is a woman aged 30 to 39 with Graves disease.

This clonotype was observed many times. The rearrangement uses TRBV18 and TRBJ1-1; no clear D gene. From germline, CDR1 is KGHSH and CDR2 LQKENI. The CDR3 totals 14 residues. V lost 8 bases to trimming and J lost 0 bases, with 13 bases between them. The CDR3, as DNA: TGTGCCAGCAGCCCAGCGGGGTTGAACACTGAAGCTTTCTTT. It yields the protein CASSPAGLNTEAFF. Variable domain in full (rest from reference TRBV18 and TRBJ1-1): NAGVMQNPRHLVRRRGQEARLRCSPMKGHSHVYWYRQLPEEGLKFMVYLQKENIIDESGMPKERFSAEFPKEGPSILRIQQVVRGDSAAYFCASSPAGLNTEAFFGQGTRLTVV.

Only a few counts were recorded for this clonotype. This chain uses TRBV6-4 with TRBJ2-3; the D is unclear. Germline V CDR1 and CDR2: MRHNA, SNTAGT. The V gene lost 7 bases and the J gene lost 7 bases, with 15 bases spanning the gap. The length of the CDR3 is 13 residues. As DNA, the CDR3 is TGTGCCAGCACGTCAGTCCCCAACAATACGCAGTATTTT. This sequence encodes CASTSVPNNTQYF.

This rearrangement joins TRBV30 to TRBJ1-1, with D possibly being TRBD1 (5 bases). V dropped 5 bases and J dropped 4 bases, with 14 bases sitting between them. CDR3 length equals 13 residues. The germline V gene encodes CDR1 GTSNPN and CDR2 SVGIG (reference sequence). The CDR3 protein is CAWDAVRGTEAFF. The CDR3 DNA is TGTGCCTGGGATGCAGTAAGGGGCACTGAAGCTTTCTTT.

This clonotype was observed at least ten times. This chain uses TRBV24-1 with TRBJ2-7, with 8 positions matching TRBD1. The CDR3 consists of 16 residues. V lost 2 bases to trimming and J lost 6 bases; unmatched junction nucleotides: 11. From germline, CDR1 is KGHDR and CDR2 SFDVKD. CDR3 nucleotide sequence: TGTGCCACCAGTGATTCGGCTGGACAGGGTGGCCGCGAGCAGTACTTC. It specifies CATSDSAGQGGREQYF.

A few counts support this clonotype. The chain links TRBV30 to TRBJ1-4, with 8 positions matching TRBD1. The V gene's germline CDR1 is GTSNPN and CDR2 SVGIG (reference sequence). V lost 3 bases to trimming and J lost 8 bases; unmatched junction nucleotides: 11. This CDR3 is built from 15 residues. The CDR3 is CAWRGRGRGLEKLFF. The CDR3 bases are TGTGCCTGGAGGGGCCGGGGCAGGGGGCTAGAAAAACTGTTTTTT.

A word on this clonotype: This sequence may be a read error, since a much larger clone differs from it by one base. This chain links TRBV5-1 with TRBJ2-7, with 10 bases matching TRBD2. This CDR3 region has 13 residues. From germline, CDR1 is SGHRS and CDR2 YFSETQ. CDR3 residues: CASTRTSGYERYF. CDR3 in DNA: TGCGCCAGCACCCGGACTAGCGGCTACGAGCGGTACTTC.

This clonotype was found once. A much larger clone sits a single nucleotide away, making a read error possible. The gene calls are TRBV6-1 and TRBJ2-4; D is uncertain. The germline gives CDR1 MNHNS, CDR2 SASEGT. V lost 6 bases and J lost 13, with 19 bases in between. This CDR3 is 13 amino acids long. CDR3 sequence (DNA): TGTGCCAGCAGGCCTATAAACAGAAATGAGCAGTACTTC. It yields the protein CASRPINRNEQYF.

This clonotype was observed many times. The chain combines TRBV2 with TRBJ1-5, with D tentatively TRBD1 (5 bases). Germline V gene sequence: CDR1 SNHLY, CDR2 FYNNEI. Trimming stripped 8 bases from V and 6 bases from J, with 14 bases between. This CDR3 is built from 13 residues. In nucleotides, the CDR3 is TGTGCCAGCGGGGTGGGACCCGCTCAGCCCCAGCATTTT. As protein: CASGVGPAQPQHF.

The DNA for the CDR3 is TGCGCCAGCAGCACGGGACTAGCGGAGCCCCAAGAGACCCAGTACTTC. It yields the protein CASSTGLAEPQETQYF. This chain uses TRBV5-1 with TRBJ2-5; TRBD2 matches at 11 bases. Germline V CDR1 and CDR2: SGHRS, YFSETQ. V shed 4 bases, J shed 1 base, and the junction held 6 bases outside the gene matches. The CDR3 spans 16 residues. The entire variable domain, with the rest obtained from reference TRBV5-1 and TRBJ2-5, is as follows: KAGVTQTPRYLIKTRGQQVTLSCSPISGHRSVSWYQQTPGQGLQFLFEYFSETQRNKGNFPGRFSGRQFSNSRSEMNVSTLELGDSALYLCASSTGLAEPQETQYFGPGTRLLVL.

This clonotype was observed a handful of times. This rearrangement joins TRBV14 to TRBJ1-3; 9 nucleotides line up with TRBD1. V shed 4 bases, J shed 4 bases, and the junction held 5 bases outside the gene matches. The CDR3 consists of 15 residues. Germline V lookup: CDR1 SGHDN, CDR2 FVKESK. Written as DNA, the CDR3 is TGTGCCAGCAGCCGGGACAGGGCCCTCGGAAACACCATATATTTT. Protein: CASSRDRALGNTIYF.

Worth noting for this clonotype: It may be a read error: a sequence one base away is much more abundant. The V and J genes are TRBV28 and TRBJ2-5; 9 bases map to TRBD2. CDR3 size: 15 residues. CDR1 and CDR2 from the germline V gene are MDHEN and SYDVKM. V lost 6 bases to trimming and J lost 5 bases; unmatched junction nucleotides: 10. The CDR3 spells CASSSPASGGETQYF. Here the CDR3 DNA reads TGTGCCAGCAGCTCCCCAGCAAGCGGGGGGGAGACCCAGTACTTC.

V gene TRBV12-3 or TRBV12-4 combines with J gene TRBJ1-5; TRBD1 agrees at 9 bases. The CDR3 sequence is 14 residues long. Germline trimming cut 8 bases from V and 7 bases from J; bases unmatched to any gene: 9. CDR3 nucleotide sequence: TGTGCCAGCCGGTGGGGACAGGGAGGACAGCCCCAGCATTTT. Amino acids: CASRWGQGGQPQHF.

Concerning this clonotype: A read error may account for a junction end that differs from germline. J is TRBJ1-2 and V is TRBV12-5; 9 bases line up with TRBD1. The V gene's germline CDR1 is LGHNT and CDR2 FRNRAP. The CDR3 extends over 16 amino acids. CDR3 DNA: TGTGCTAGTGGTTTGACCCGGGACAGGGAGAACTATGGCTACGCCTTC. Translating gives CASGLTRDRENYGYAF.

This clonotype was counted only a few times. The rearrangement links TRBV7-9 to TRBJ1-1, with 8 bases that match TRBD1. The germline CDR1 and CDR2 sequences are SEHNR and FQNEAQ (reference sequence). J was trimmed by 9 bases and V by 5 bases; bases with no gene match: 8. This CDR3 is 13 amino acids long. DNA of the CDR3: TGTGCCAGCAGCGGGGACAGGCCGTCGCAAGCTTTCTTT. Translated: CASSGDRPSQAFF.

J is TRBJ2-5 and V is TRBV5-1; 12 bases match TRBD2. This CDR3 is built from 14 residues. Germline lookup yields CDR1 SGHRS and CDR2 YFSETQ. The V gene end was trimmed by 6 bases and the J gene end by 5 bases; junction bases not matched to a gene: 5. The CDR3 region is CASKLAGGLETQYF. The CDR3 DNA reads TGCGCCAGCAAACTAGCGGGAGGTTTGGAGACCCAGTACTTC.

This clonotype was seen a handful of times. This chain connects TRBV5-1 to TRBJ2-3; a weak D match, TRBD1 (6 bases). V was pared by 0 bases and J by 1 base, with 9 bases between. The V gene's germline CDR1 is SGHRS and CDR2 YFSETQ. This CDR3 region has 15 residues. The CDR3 loop is CASSLARQGTDTQYF. For the CDR3, the DNA is TGCGCCAGCAGCTTGGCGAGACAGGGCACAGATACGCAGTATTTT.

This clonotype was recorded at least ten times. The V gene is TRBV4-2, the J gene TRBJ2-1; TRBD2 might be the D (6 bases). Germline CDR1 is LGHNA and CDR2 is YNFKEQ. The CDR3 spans 14 residues. V was trimmed by 2 bases and J by 6 bases, leaving 11 bases between them. This CDR3 is CASSQIVGGNEQFF. The CDR3 DNA reads as TGTGCCAGCAGCCAAATAGTGGGGGGCAATGAGCAGTTCTTC.

This clonotype appeared many times. The chain has TRBV12-3 or TRBV12-4 and TRBJ2-7, with 7 bases identical to TRBD1. V gave up 5 bases and J gave up 0 bases; unmatched junction bases: 7. This CDR3 has 15 residues. The CDR3 sequence: CASSGRQGISYEQYF. The CDR3 DNA reads as TGTGCCAGCAGTGGAAGACAGGGTATCTCCTACGAGCAGTACTTC.

The gene calls are TRBV7-2 and TRBJ2-3, with a weak D call TRBD2 (5 bases). Per germline, CDR1 SGHTA and CDR2 FQGNSA. V was shortened by 6 bases and J by 2 bases, with 15 bases between the two germline ends. The CDR3 covers 15 residues. CDR3 residues: CASRKDYLNTDTQYF. The CDR3 DNA reads TGTGCCAGCAGAAAAGACTACCTGAACACAGATACGCAGTATTTT. The full variable domain, completed using reference TRBV7-2 and TRBJ2-3, is GAGVSQSPSNKVTEKGKDVELRCDPISGHTALYWYRQSLGQGLEFLIYFQGNSAPDKSGLPSDRFSAERTGGSVSTLTIQRTQQEDSAVYLCASRKDYLNTDTQYFGPGTRLTVL.

This clonotype was found a few times. The chain uses TRBV11-3 and TRBJ2-7; unclear D gene. CDR1 is SGHNT and CDR2 is YENEEA in the germline V gene. The CDR3 covers 14 residues. Trimming left V 2 bases short and J 2 bases short, with 10 bases between. DNA of the CDR3: TGTGCCAGCAGCTTACTCGGGTCCACCTACGAGCAGTACTTC. This translates into CASSLLGSTYEQYF.

The sample holds many counts of this clonotype. The rearrangement uses TRBV6-2 or TRBV6-3 and TRBJ1-2; no clear D gene. This CDR3 has 12 residues. Germline V CDR1 and CDR2: MNHEY, SVGEGT. V lost 8 bases and J lost 3, with 10 bases in between. The CDR3 DNA is TGTGCCAGCGGTGAGGTGGACTATGGCTACACCTTC. It encodes CASGEVDYGYTF.

This clonotype was seen ten or more times. The chain recombines TRBV12-3 or TRBV12-4 with TRBJ2-3; D is undetermined. This CDR3 is built from 13 residues. V was shortened by 7 bases and J by 6 bases, with 14 bases between the two germline ends. The CDR3 DNA follows: TGTGCCAGCACCTGGAGTGGCGCCGATACGCAGTATTTT. Amino acids: CASTWSGADTQYF.

This chain joins TRBV20-1 and TRBJ1-6; D gene ambiguous. The CDR3 length is 18 residues. The germline V and J ends were trimmed by 0 bases and 0 bases, with 15 bases remaining between them. Germline V gives CDR1 DFQATT, CDR2 SNEGSKA (reference sequence). CDR3 region: CSARDKQVVSSYNSPLHF. CDR3 in DNA: TGCAGTGCTAGAGATAAGCAGGTCGTGTCCTCCTATAATTCACCCCTCCACTTT.